The 25 T cell receptor beta chains presented below share a single source sample, sequenced in a study of T cells in Graves' hyperthyroidism and ophthalmopathy. The CDR3 regions of TCR beta were amplified from RNA transcripts. HTBI primers were used for first-round RT-PCR of the TCR CDR3. TCRdb processed the multiplex PCR reads anew with MiXCR; each CDR3 protein has one entry. The sample yields some 800,000 distinct CDR3 sequences, roughly 40% seen once. Input material: blood. The receptors come from a man aged 18 to 29 with Graves' hyperthyroidism.

As concerns this clonotype: One end of the junction fails to match germline, which may point to a read error. The chain links TRBV11-1 to TRBJ2-2, with 8 bases matching TRBD1. Germline CDR1 is SGHAT and CDR2 is FQDESV (reference sequence). The CDR3 contains 17 residues. The CDR3 protein is CASSQAGQGPNTGELFF. DNA of the CDR3: TGCGCCAGCAGCCAAGCTGGACAGGGCCCGAACACCGGGGAGCTGTTTTTT.

This clonotype was observed a single time. This chain connects TRBV4-1 to TRBJ1-1, with D tentatively TRBD1 (6 bases). CDR1 MGHRA and CDR2 YSYEKL come from the germline V gene. V was pared by 0 bases and J by 5 bases, with 13 bases between. The CDR3 contains 15 residues. The CDR3 region has the DNA TGCGCCAGCAGCCAAGAATCAGGGGTATCGACTGAAGCTTTCTTT. Its protein is CASSQESGVSTEAFF.

V is TRBV7-8 and J is TRBJ2-2; 9 bases are a match to TRBD2. Trimming cost V 1 base and J 6 bases; bases outside gene matches: 18. The CDR3 contains 20 residues. The germline V gene encodes CDR1 SGHVS and CDR2 FQNEAQ. The CDR3 DNA sequence: TGTGCCAGCAGCTTAGAAGCGGTTTTATCGGCGGGAGGGCCCCCCGGGGAGCTGTTTTTT. This encodes CASSLEAVLSAGGPPGELFF.

This clonotype was seen a handful of times. The CDR3 loop is CASSGKATPSVGELFF. CDR3 DNA sequence: TGTGCCAGCAGTGGAAAGGCGACACCGAGTGTCGGGGAGCTGTTTTTT. The chain combines TRBV2 with TRBJ2-2; D gene ambiguous. Trimming took 4 bases from V and 7 from J, leaving 19 bases between them. The CDR3 has 16 residues. CDR1 and CDR2 from the germline V gene are SNHLY and FYNNEI.

The chain links TRBV25-1 to TRBJ1-6, with D tentatively TRBD1 (5 bases). CDR1 is MGHDK, CDR2 SYGVNS, per germline. The V end was cut by 3 bases, the J end by 8 bases, with 14 bases between. The CDR3 consists of 15 residues. CDR3 loop: CASSDGAGYDSPLHF. As DNA, the CDR3 is TGTGCCAGCAGTGATGGGGCAGGGTACGATTCACCCCTCCACTTT.

A few counts support this clonotype. V gene TRBV14 combines with J gene TRBJ1-1; 7 bases agree with TRBD1. V lost 4 bases to trimming and J lost 7 bases; unmatched junction nucleotides: 6. The length of the CDR3 is 13 residues. Per the germline V gene, CDR1 is SGHDN and CDR2 is FVKESK. The CDR3 here is CASSRQGLFEAFF. CDR3 in DNA: TGTGCCAGCAGCCGACAGGGTCTATTTGAAGCTTTCTTT. The variable domain in full, completed from reference TRBV14 and TRBJ1-1, reads EAGVTQFPSHSVIEKGQTVTLRCDPISGHDNLYWYRRVMGKEIKFLLHFVKESKQDESGMPNNRFLAERTGGTYSTLKVQPAELEDSGVYFCASSRQGLFEAFFGQGTRLTVV.

This clonotype was seen only once. The chain uses TRBV6-5 and TRBJ2-7; 7 bases line up with TRBD2. The V gene end was trimmed by 5 bases and the J gene end by 0 bases; junction bases not matched to a gene: 7. CDR1 and CDR2 from the germline V gene are MNHEY and SVGAGI. CDR3 size: 15 residues. DNA of the CDR3: TGTGCCAGCAGTGTCACGGGAGGTGGCTCCTACGAGCAGTACTTC. Encoded protein: CASSVTGGGSYEQYF.

V usage is TRBV9 and J usage is TRBJ1-2, with TRBD1 matching over 7 bases. The CDR3 consists of 14 residues. V was pared by 3 bases and J by 1 base, with 3 bases of the junction left unmatched. Per germline, CDR1 SGDLS and CDR2 YYNGEE. In DNA, the CDR3 is TGTGCCAGCAGCGCCGGGGACAGTAACTATGGCTACACCTTC. Amino acids: CASSAGDSNYGYTF. Looking up the rest from reference TRBV9 and TRBJ1-2 gives the full variable domain: DSGVTQTPKHLITATGQRVTLRCSPRSGDLSVYWYQQSLDQGLQFLIQYYNGEERAKGNILERFSAQQFPDLHSELNLSSLELGDSALYFCASSAGDSNYGYTFGSGTRLTVV.

Only a few counts were recorded for this clonotype. V is TRBV7-6 and J is TRBJ1-1, with D possibly TRBD1 on 5 matching bases. V shed 0 bases and J shed 8 bases, with 13 bases lying between them. The CDR3 totals 14 residues. Per the germline V gene, CDR1 is SGHVS and CDR2 is FNYEAQ. The DNA for the CDR3 is TGTGCCAGCAGCTTAGCTGTCGTCGGGGGGGAAGCTTTCTTT. This encodes CASSLAVVGGEAFF. Complete variable domain (other parts from reference TRBV7-6 and TRBJ1-1): GAGVSQSPRYKVTKRGQDVALRCDPISGHVSLYWYRQALGQGPEFLTYFNYEAQQDKSGLPNDRFSAERPEGSISTLTIQRTEQRDSAMYRCASSLAVVGGEAFFGQGTRLTVV.

V usage is TRBV7-6 and J usage is TRBJ1-3; weak D call: TRBD1 (5 bases). The CDR3 totals 15 residues. Trimming took off 1 base at V and 3 bases at J, with 10 bases between the two ends. The germline CDR1 and CDR2 sequences are SGHVS and FNYEAQ. Here the CDR3 DNA reads TGTGCCAGCAGCTTAGGACAGAGATATGGAAACACCATATATTTT. This sequence encodes CASSLGQRYGNTIYF.

A note on this clonotype: The CDR3 does not end in the conserved phenylalanine or tryptophan, so this is likely a read error. This chain uses TRBV2 with TRBJ1-1; TRBD1 might be the D (5 bases). Trimming removed 6 bases at V and 1 base at J, with 12 bases between. The CDR3 loop spans 14 amino acids. Germline-derived CDR1 and CDR2 are SNHLY and FYNNEI. Here the CDR3 reads CASSLGLWNTEAFL. The CDR3 nucleotides read TGTGCCAGCAGCTTGGGACTTTGGAACACTGAAGCTTTCCTT.

This clonotype was counted a few times. This chain uses TRBV19 with TRBJ2-2; possible D gene TRBD2, 6 bases. CDR1 is LNHDA, CDR2 SQIVND, per germline (reference sequence). This CDR3 is 16 amino acids long. The V end lost 5 bases, the J end lost 4 bases, and 17 bases lay between the germline ends. The CDR3 spells CASSPYSGGATGELFF. The CDR3 DNA sequence: TGTGCCAGTAGTCCCTATAGCGGAGGGGCCACCGGGGAGCTGTTTTTT.

The rearrangement joins TRBV30 to TRBJ2-6; D gene uncertain. With 2 bases removed from V and 2 bases from J, the gap between germline ends came to 4 bases. The CDR3 loop spans 13 amino acids. CDR1 and CDR2 (germline): GTSNPN, SVGIG (reference sequence). DNA of the CDR3: TGTGCCTGGAGTACAGCTGGGGCCAACGTCCTGACTTTC. Translation gives CAWSTAGANVLTF.

The chain couples TRBV15 to TRBJ1-2, with D possibly TRBD1 on 5 matching bases. CDR3 length equals 13 residues. Trimming took off 4 bases at V and 7 bases at J, with 13 bases between the two ends. From germline, CDR1 is LNHNV and CDR2 YYDKDF (reference sequence). The CDR3 DNA reads as TGTGCCACCAGCAATTTGGGGGAGACTGGCTACACCTTC. Translation: CATSNLGETGYTF.

This clonotype was detected only a few times. The rearrangement links TRBV4-3 to TRBJ1-6; the D gene is possibly TRBD1 (6 bases). V gave up 0 bases and J gave up 10 bases, with 10 bases separating them. Looked up from germline, CDR1 is LGHNA and CDR2 is YSLEER. The CDR3 contains 14 residues. The CDR3 region is CASSQDLGGSPLHF. CDR3 sequence (DNA): TGCGCCAGCAGCCAAGATCTGGGGGGCTCACCCCTCCACTTT.

The chain combines TRBV2 with TRBJ1-2; D is perhaps TRBD1 (5 bases). With 6 bases removed from V and 8 bases from J, the gap between germline ends came to 16 bases. The germline gives CDR1 SNHLY, CDR2 FYNNEI. The CDR3 sequence is 13 residues long. The CDR3 reads CASSQTGTPGYTF. As DNA, the CDR3 is TGTGCCAGCAGCCAAACCGGGACTCCGGGCTACACCTTC.

As concerns this clonotype: A single base separates this from a much larger clone, so it may be a read error. The chain combines TRBV9 with TRBJ2-7; 9 bases match TRBD2. Germline loops: CDR1 SGDLS, CDR2 YYNGEE. The CDR3 runs to 14 residues. CDR3 region: CAGSVAGETYEQYF. DNA of the CDR3: TGTGCCGGCAGCGTAGCGGGGGAGACCTACGAGCAGTACTTC.

The sample holds many counts of this clonotype. The gene calls are TRBV20-1 and TRBJ2-7, with TRBD1 matching over 8 bases. Trimming cost V 6 bases and J 5 bases; bases outside gene matches: 6. The CDR3 extends over 12 amino acids. Germline assignment: CDR1 DFQATT and CDR2 SNEGSKA (reference sequence). This CDR3 reads CSATTGADEQYF. The DNA for the CDR3 is TGCAGTGCGACGACAGGGGCGGACGAGCAGTACTTC.

This rearrangement joins TRBV11-2 to TRBJ2-5; D is undetermined. Germline lookup yields CDR1 SGHAT and CDR2 FQNNGV. Trimming cost V 4 bases and J 2 bases, with 8 bases left between them. CDR3 length equals 13 residues. CDR3 amino acids: CASSSASQETQYF. The CDR3 coding sequence is TGTGCCAGCAGCTCAGCATCGCAAGAGACCCAGTACTTC.

The sample holds many counts of this clonotype. The chain combines TRBV5-1 with TRBJ1-1; D might be TRBD1 (5 bases). V dropped 1 base and J dropped 1 base, with 8 bases sitting between them. Germline V gene data show CDR1 as SGHRS and CDR2 as YFSETQ. This CDR3 comprises 14 residues. This CDR3 reads CASSLMRGNTEAFF. CDR3 sequence (DNA): TGCGCCAGCAGCTTGATGAGGGGGAACACTGAAGCTTTCTTT.

This clonotype was seen a handful of times. This chain uses TRBV9 with TRBJ1-3; D ambiguous. The CDR3 is 16 residues long. Trimming left V 4 bases short and J 2 bases short, with 16 bases between. The germline V gene encodes CDR1 SGDLS and CDR2 YYNGEE. The CDR3 reads CASSSRTKRPGNTIYF. The CDR3 nucleotides read TGTGCCAGCAGCTCCCGGACGAAAAGACCTGGAAACACCATATATTTT.

With respect to this clonotype: At one end, the junction sequence differs from germline, possibly due to a read error. The genes are TRBV20-1 and TRBJ1-5, with TRBD1 matching 8 bases. Germline V gene sequence: CDR1 DFQATT, CDR2 SNEGSKA (reference sequence). CDR3 length equals 14 residues. The CDR3 sequence: CSARGAGGSQPQHF. The CDR3 nucleotides are TGCAGTGCCAGAGGGGCAGGGGGCAGTCAGCCCCAGCATTTT.

The rearrangement joins TRBV2 to TRBJ1-5; 7 positions match TRBD1. The V and J ends lost 4 bases and 0 bases, in that order; junction bases with no gene match: 9. This CDR3 comprises 17 residues. Per the germline V gene, CDR1 is SNHLY and CDR2 is FYNNEI. The CDR3 sequence: CASSGTGRSHSNQPQHF. Written as DNA, the CDR3 is TGTGCCAGCAGTGGGACAGGCCGCTCCCATAGCAATCAGCCCCAGCATTTT.

The chain joins TRBV14 to TRBJ2-7; the D gene is possibly TRBD2 (5 bases). The CDR3 loop spans 12 amino acids. Trimming removed 11 bases from V and 7 bases from J, with 18 bases in between. Germline CDR1 SGHDN, CDR2 FVKESK. CDR3 in amino acids: CAARGSGFEQYF. The CDR3 bases are TGTGCCGCAAGAGGGTCGGGTTTTGAGCAGTACTTC.

Only a few counts were recorded for this clonotype. Mismatch with germline at one junction end may stem from a read error. The V gene is TRBV7-8, the J gene TRBJ2-5; 7 bases map to TRBD2. CDR1 is SGHVS, CDR2 FQNEAQ, per germline. CDR3 length: 13 residues. The CDR3 region is CASSPISGTIQYF. The CDR3 nucleotides are TGCGCCAGCAGCCCTATCTCCGGGACTATCCAGTACTTC.